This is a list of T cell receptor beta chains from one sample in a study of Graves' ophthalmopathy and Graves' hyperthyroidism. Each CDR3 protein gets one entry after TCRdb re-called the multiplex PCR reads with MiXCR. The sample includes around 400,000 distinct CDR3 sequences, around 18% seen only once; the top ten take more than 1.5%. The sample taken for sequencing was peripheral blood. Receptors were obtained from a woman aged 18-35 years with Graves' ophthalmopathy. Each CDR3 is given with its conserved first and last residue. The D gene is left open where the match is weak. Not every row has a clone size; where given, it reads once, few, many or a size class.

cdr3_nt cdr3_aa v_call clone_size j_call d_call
TGTGCCTGGGGGCGAGCCTTTAGCTCCTACGAGCAGTACTTC CAWGRAFSSYEQYF TRBV30 many TRBJ2-7 NA
TGTGCCAGCAGCTCACAGGGGGAGGGCTACACCTTC CASSSQGEGYTF TRBV7-3 many TRBJ1-2 TRBD1
TGTGCCAGTAGGGTTCCCAGCACTGAAGCTTTCTTT CASRVPSTEAFF TRBV19 NA TRBJ1-1 NA
TGTGCCAGCGGGATAATGAAGGGGCTGTTCTCCTACGAGCAGTACTTC CASGIMKGLFSYEQYF TRBV6-2/TRBV6-3 many TRBJ2-7 NA
TGTGCCAGCAGCGGGAGACCGGGGCAGCCCCAGCATTTT CASSGRPGQPQHF TRBV5-6 NA TRBJ1-5 NA
TGTGCCAGCAGCCACGAAAAGGTGGGGTCCTACGAGCAGTACTTC CASSHEKVGSYEQYF TRBV4-2 many TRBJ2-7 NA
TGTGCCAGCAGTGGGACAGGGGGCGGCTACGAGCAGTACTTC CASSGTGGGYEQYF TRBV25-1 many TRBJ2-7 TRBD1
TGTGCCAGCAGCTCAATCGAGCAGGGGGCCCACGAGCAGTACTTC CASSSIEQGAHEQYF TRBV7-6 many TRBJ2-7 TRBD1
TGTGCCAGCAGCTTACGACTAGCGGGAGGGCAAGAGACCCAGTACTTC CASSLRLAGGQETQYF TRBV7-2 NA TRBJ2-5 TRBD2
TGCGCCAGCAGCCAAGATGTCCGCTACACCTTC CASSQDVRYTF TRBV4-3 many TRBJ1-2 NA
TGTGCCAGCAGCTTGGGGGGGGCGACAGGAGGCCAAGAGACCCAGTACTTC CASSLGGATGGQETQYF TRBV5-4 many TRBJ2-5 NA
TGTGCCACCAGCAGATCGGGGGACAGGGGCACAGATACGCAGTATTTT CATSRSGDRGTDTQYF TRBV15 many TRBJ2-3 TRBD1
TGCAGTGCTAGAGATCGTAGGTCCCGGGGGGGCACTGAAGCTTTCTTT CSARDRRSRGGTEAFF TRBV20-1 many TRBJ1-1 NA
TGCAGCGTTGATGGTGGGAGTGAAGCTTTCTTT CSVDGGSEAFF TRBV29-1 many TRBJ1-1 NA
TGTGCCAGCTCACCTACGGACTGGTATAGCAATCAGCCCCAGCATTTT CASSPTDWYSNQPQHF TRBV18 few TRBJ1-5 NA
TGTGCCAGCAGTGCCGGGACTAGCGGGACCTACGAGCAGTACTTC CASSAGTSGTYEQYF TRBV6-1 many TRBJ2-7 TRBD2
TGTGCCAGCAGTTTAGGTTACCCCGGGGAGCTGTTTTTT CASSLGYPGELFF TRBV12-3/TRBV12-4 NA TRBJ2-2 NA
TGCAGTGCGAGGTTGACAGGGGGAAAGGAGACCCAGTACTTC CSARLTGGKETQYF TRBV20-1 many TRBJ2-5 TRBD1
TGTGCCAGCAGCTTGGGGGCGGGAGGTAGCGGGGAGCTGTTTTTT CASSLGAGGSGELFF TRBV5-4 many TRBJ2-2 TRBD2
TGTGCCAGCAGCTTAGAGGGACTAGAGAACACCGGGGAGCTGTTTTTT CASSLEGLENTGELFF TRBV11-2 many TRBJ2-2 TRBD2
TGTGCCAGCAGCTTCTTCGGGACTAACCAAGAGACCCAGTACTTC CASSFFGTNQETQYF TRBV7-2 many TRBJ2-5 TRBD2
TGTGCCAGCAGTCCTCTACTAGCGGCCGGGGAGCTGTTTTTT CASSPLLAAGELFF TRBV12-3/TRBV12-4 many TRBJ2-2 TRBD2
TGTGCCAGCAGTTTTGTTTTTAACAGAGTTTCGAATCAGCCCCAGCATTTT CASSFVFNRVSNQPQHF TRBV12-3/TRBV12-4 many TRBJ1-5 NA
TGTGCCAGCAGTGAAGCGGAGGCGGGCCTGAACACTGAAGCTTTCTTT CASSEAEAGLNTEAFF TRBV6-1 many TRBJ1-1 NA
TGTGCCTGGAGTGTACGGGACACCATATATTTT CAWSVRDTIYF TRBV30 many TRBJ1-3 NA
TGTGCCAGCAGCCCACGGGACAGGTCAACCGGGGAGCTGTTTTTT CASSPRDRSTGELFF TRBV11-1 many TRBJ2-2 TRBD1
TGTGGCAAGGGTGGAGCGGAAGGTTCCTACGAGCAGTACTTC CGKGGAEGSYEQYF TRBV28 NA TRBJ2-7 NA
TGCAGCGTTGATAGGGCCTTGAACACTGAAGCTTTCTTT CSVDRALNTEAFF TRBV29-1 many TRBJ1-1 NA
TGTGCCAGCAGTTCCAGCGCACTTGGACAGGAGTCCACTGAAGCTTTCTTT CASSSSALGQESTEAFF TRBV28 many TRBJ1-1 TRBD1
TGTGCCAGCAGTCCAGGGGACGCCGTCTACGAGCAGTACTTC CASSPGDAVYEQYF TRBV6-2/TRBV6-3 many TRBJ2-7 NA
TGTGCCAATAGGGGGAGTGCAGGAAGGGATGGCTACACCTTC CANRGSAGRDGYTF TRBV19 many TRBJ1-2 NA
TGTGCCAGCAGCTTAGCCCCGACAGGATTAAGGGAGACCCAGTACTTC CASSLAPTGLRETQYF TRBV7-2 many TRBJ2-5 NA
TGTGCCAGCAGCTCAGGGGGCTTCGCGGGAGCGGCGGGTGAAGAGACCCAGTACTTC CASSSGGFAGAAGEETQYF TRBV11-2 many TRBJ2-5 NA
TGTGCCACCTACTTGACAGGAGCCACTGAAGCTTTCTTT CATYLTGATEAFF TRBV6-2/TRBV6-3 many TRBJ1-1 NA
TGTGCCTGGAGGACAGGGACAGGGTCGGGCTACGAGCAGTACTTC CAWRTGTGSGYEQYF TRBV30 many TRBJ2-7 TRBD1
TGTGCCAGCGGCCCCTCGAAGGCTGGGACTATCTATGGCTACACCTTC CASGPSKAGTIYGYTF TRBV12-3/TRBV12-4 once TRBJ1-2 NA
TGTGCCAGCAGCTTTTTGGGCATTCAGTACTTC CASSFLGIQYF TRBV11-2 NA TRBJ2-4 NA
TGTGCCAGCAGTTACGGCACGGGAACAGATACGCAGTATTTT CASSYGTGTDTQYF TRBV6-5 few TRBJ2-3 NA
TGCGCCAGCAGCTTGGTTACTGGCAGGACATCCTACCCGTCAGCTTTCTTT CASSLVTGRTSYPSAFF TRBV5-1 many TRBJ1-1 NA
TGTGCCAGCAGCCTCCCTCGTACTGCCCCAGGGGCCCAGTACTTC CASSLPRTAPGAQYF TRBV7-2 NA TRBJ2-5 NA
TGTGCCAGCAGACATAAAAGGGGTCGCAATCAGCCCCAGCATTTT CASRHKRGRNQPQHF TRBV5-8 NA TRBJ1-5 NA
TGTGCCAGCAGCCTGGCGACAGGTGGGGATAATTCACCCCTCCACTTT CASSLATGGDNSPLHF TRBV5-5 many TRBJ1-6 NA
TGTGCCAGCAGTGTCCAGGGGCACGACTATGGCTACACCTTC CASSVQGHDYGYTF TRBV6-1 NA TRBJ1-2 NA
TGTGCCTGGGGGACAGGTCCGAGATCAACCATATATTTT CAWGTGPRSTIYF TRBV30 many TRBJ1-3 TRBD1
TGTGCCACCAGCTATGGACGGTCCTACGAGCAGTACTTC CATSYGRSYEQYF TRBV15 many TRBJ2-7 NA
TGTGCCTGGAGTAGAGAAACAGGGGGTCCCGGGGAGCTGTTTTTT CAWSRETGGPGELFF TRBV30 many TRBJ2-2 TRBD1
TGTGCCACTCGACCGACAGGGATCAATGGCTACACCTTC CATRPTGINGYTF TRBV6-1 many TRBJ1-2 TRBD1
TGTGCCAGCAGTTTCACCGGGTATAGCTCCTACGAGCAGTACTTC CASSFTGYSSYEQYF TRBV12-3/TRBV12-4 NA TRBJ2-7 NA
TGTGCCAGCAGCTTAGGGTTCACCGGGGAGCTGTTTTTT CASSLGFTGELFF TRBV11-2 many TRBJ2-2 NA
TGTGCCAGCAGTAGTGAAGAGGTCGGAGAGACCCAGTACTTC CASSSEEVGETQYF TRBV6-2/TRBV6-3 many TRBJ2-5 NA
TGTGCTAGTGGTTTTTGGGAGTCCTACGAGCAGTACTTC CASGFWESYEQYF TRBV12-5 once TRBJ2-7 NA
TGTGCCAGCAGACCAGGGAGTTTGGACACTGAAGCTTTCTTT CASRPGSLDTEAFF TRBV2 few TRBJ1-1 NA
TGTGCCAGCACCGGACAGGTTCATGGCTACACCTTC CASTGQVHGYTF TRBV7-9 once TRBJ1-2 TRBD1